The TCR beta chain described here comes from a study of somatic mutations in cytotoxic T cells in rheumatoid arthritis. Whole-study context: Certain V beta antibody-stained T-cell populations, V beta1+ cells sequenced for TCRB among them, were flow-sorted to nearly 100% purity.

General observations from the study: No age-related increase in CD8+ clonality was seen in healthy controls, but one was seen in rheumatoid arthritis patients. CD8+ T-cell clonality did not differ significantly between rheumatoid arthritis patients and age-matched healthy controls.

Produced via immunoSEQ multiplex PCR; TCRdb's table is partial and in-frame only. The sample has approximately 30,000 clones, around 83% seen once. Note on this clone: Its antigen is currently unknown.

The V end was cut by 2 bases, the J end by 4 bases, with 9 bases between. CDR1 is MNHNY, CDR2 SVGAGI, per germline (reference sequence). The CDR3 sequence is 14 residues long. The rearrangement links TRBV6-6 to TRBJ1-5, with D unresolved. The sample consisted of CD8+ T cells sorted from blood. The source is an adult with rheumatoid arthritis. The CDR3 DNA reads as TGTGCCAGCAGTTACGCAGTTGTTAATCAGCCCCAGCATTTT. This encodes CASSYAVVNQPQHF.